This note documents a single T cell receptor (beta chain) sequence. Its cognate antigen is unknown. This specimen comes from a study of cytotoxic CD8 clonotypes in ibrutinib-treated CLL. Turning to the study itself: After median around six years, roughly 14 stayed in remission, about 12 progressed; responses roughly 24 partial, 2 complete.

Assay used: immunoSEQ multiplex PCR; TCRdb lists only in-frame clones, some missing. The repertoire holds tens of thousands of clones, with about 70% as singletons. Notes on the study in general: Clonality grew at ibrutinib response; at progression, it decreased back toward baseline.

J was trimmed by 0 bases and V by 5 bases; bases with no gene match: 11. The CDR3 totals 17 residues. Germline CDR1 is SGHTA and CDR2 is FQGTGA. The sequences come from PBMCs, collected at disease progression, from a patient treated with ibrutinib. The clonotype was recovered from a human donor with chronic lymphocytic leukemia. The genes are TRBV7-3 and TRBJ1-2, with TRBD1 matching 8 bases. CDR3 protein: CASSLGPGQVTNYGYTF. The CDR3 DNA reads as TGTGCCAGCAGCCTGGGGCCGGGACAGGTCACTAACTATGGCTACACCTTC.